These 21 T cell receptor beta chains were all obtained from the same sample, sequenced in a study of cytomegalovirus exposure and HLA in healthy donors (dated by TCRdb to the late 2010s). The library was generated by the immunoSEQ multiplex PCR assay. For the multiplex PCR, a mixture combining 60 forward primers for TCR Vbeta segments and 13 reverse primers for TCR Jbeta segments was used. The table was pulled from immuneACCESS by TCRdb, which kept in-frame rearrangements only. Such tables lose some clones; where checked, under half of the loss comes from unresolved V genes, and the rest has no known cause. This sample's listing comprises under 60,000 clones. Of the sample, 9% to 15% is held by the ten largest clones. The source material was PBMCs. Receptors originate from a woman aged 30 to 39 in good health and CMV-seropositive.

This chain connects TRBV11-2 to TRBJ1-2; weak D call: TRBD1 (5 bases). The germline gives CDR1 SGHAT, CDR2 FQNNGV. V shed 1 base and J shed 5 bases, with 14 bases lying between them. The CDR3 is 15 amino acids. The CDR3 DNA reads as TGTGCCAGCAGCTTAGCCCCTCGGGGGGAATATGGCTACACCTTC. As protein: CASSLAPRGEYGYTF.

The CDR3 region has the DNA TGTGCCAGCAGGGACCGACTACAGAACACTGAAGCTTTCTTT. It yields the protein CASRDRLQNTEAFF. V gene TRBV27 combines with J gene TRBJ1-1; D unresolved. V shed 6 bases and J shed 1 base, with 12 bases lying between them. The CDR3 length is 14 residues. Germline V gene lookup returns CDR1 MNHEY and CDR2 SMNVEV (reference sequence).

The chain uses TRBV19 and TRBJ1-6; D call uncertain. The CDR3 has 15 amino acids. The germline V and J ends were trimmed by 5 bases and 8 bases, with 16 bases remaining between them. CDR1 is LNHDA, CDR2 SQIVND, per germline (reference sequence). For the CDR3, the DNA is TGTGCCAGTAGTCCTGGGGAAGGGAGGGATTCACCCCTCCACTTT. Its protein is CASSPGEGRDSPLHF.

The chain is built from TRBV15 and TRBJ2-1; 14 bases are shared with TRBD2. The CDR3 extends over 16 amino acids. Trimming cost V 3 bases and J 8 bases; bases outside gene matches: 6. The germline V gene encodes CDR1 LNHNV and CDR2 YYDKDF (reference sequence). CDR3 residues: CATSRGTSGGKDEQFF. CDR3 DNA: TGTGCCACCAGCAGGGGGACTAGCGGGGGTAAGGATGAGCAGTTCTTC.

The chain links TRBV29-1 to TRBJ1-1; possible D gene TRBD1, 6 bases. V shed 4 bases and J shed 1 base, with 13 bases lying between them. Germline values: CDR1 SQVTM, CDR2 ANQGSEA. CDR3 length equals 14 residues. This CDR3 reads CSVGSTRGNTEAFF. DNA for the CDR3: TGCAGCGTTGGGAGTACCAGGGGGAACACTGAAGCTTTCTTT.

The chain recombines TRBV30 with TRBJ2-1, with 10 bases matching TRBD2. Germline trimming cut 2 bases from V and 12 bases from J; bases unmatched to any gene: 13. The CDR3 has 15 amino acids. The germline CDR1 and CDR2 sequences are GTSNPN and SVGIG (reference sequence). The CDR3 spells CAWSSFGLAVHGQFF. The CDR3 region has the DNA TGTGCCTGGAGTTCCTTCGGACTAGCGGTTCATGGGCAGTTCTTC. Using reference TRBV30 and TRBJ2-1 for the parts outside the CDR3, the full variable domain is SQTIHQWPATLVQPVGSPLSLECTVEGTSNPNLYWYRQAAGRGLQLLFYSVGIGQISSEVPQNLSASRPQDRQFILSSKKLLLSDSGFYLCAWSSFGLAVHGQFFGPGTRLTVL.

This chain's CDR3 is CASSLALGQVDQPQHF. The CDR3 nucleotides read TGTGCCAGCAGCTTGGCTTTAGGACAGGTTGATCAGCCCCAGCATTTT. The V call is TRBV5-5, the J call TRBJ1-5, with TRBD1 matching over 7 bases. J gave up 5 bases and V 0 bases, and 8 bases lay outside the gene matches. Germline CDR1 and CDR2: SGHKS and YYEKEE (reference sequence). The CDR3 contains 16 residues.

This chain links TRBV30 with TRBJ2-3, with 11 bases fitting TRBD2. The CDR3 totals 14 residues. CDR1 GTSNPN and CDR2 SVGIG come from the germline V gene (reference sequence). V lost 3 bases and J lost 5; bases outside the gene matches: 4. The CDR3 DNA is TGTGCCTGGAGCGCTACTAGCGGGAGAGATACGCAGTATTTT. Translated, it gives CAWSATSGRDTQYF.

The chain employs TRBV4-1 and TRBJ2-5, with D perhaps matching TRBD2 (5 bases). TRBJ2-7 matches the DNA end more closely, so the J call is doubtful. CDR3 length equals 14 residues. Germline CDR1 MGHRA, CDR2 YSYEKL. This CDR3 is CASSQVGVDYEQYF. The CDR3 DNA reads TGCGCCAGCAGCCAGGTCGGGGTGGATTACGAGCAGTACTTC.

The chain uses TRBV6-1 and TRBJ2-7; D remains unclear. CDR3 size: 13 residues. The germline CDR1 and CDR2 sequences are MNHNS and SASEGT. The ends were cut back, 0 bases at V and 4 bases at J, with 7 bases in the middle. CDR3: CASSEAVGYEQYF. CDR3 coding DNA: TGTGCCAGCAGTGAAGCGGTCGGTTACGAGCAGTACTTC.

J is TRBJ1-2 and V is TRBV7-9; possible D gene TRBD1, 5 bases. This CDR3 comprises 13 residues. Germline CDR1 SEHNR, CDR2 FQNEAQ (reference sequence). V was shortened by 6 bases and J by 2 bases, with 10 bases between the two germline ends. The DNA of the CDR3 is TGTGCCAGCAGGCCGGGGGGGAACTATGGCTACACCTTC. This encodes CASRPGGNYGYTF.

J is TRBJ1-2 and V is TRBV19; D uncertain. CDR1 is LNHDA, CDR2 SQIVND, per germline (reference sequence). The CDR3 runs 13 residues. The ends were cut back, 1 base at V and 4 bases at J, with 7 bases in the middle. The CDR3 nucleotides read TGTGCCAGTAGTATAGGACACCCCTATGGCTACACCTTC. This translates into CASSIGHPYGYTF. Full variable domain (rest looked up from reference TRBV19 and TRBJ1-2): DGGITQSPKYLFRKEGQNVTLSCEQNLNHDAMYWYRQDPGQGLRLIYYSQIVNDFQKGDIAEGYSVSREKKESFPLTVTSAQKNPTAFYLCASSIGHPYGYTFGSGTRLTVV.

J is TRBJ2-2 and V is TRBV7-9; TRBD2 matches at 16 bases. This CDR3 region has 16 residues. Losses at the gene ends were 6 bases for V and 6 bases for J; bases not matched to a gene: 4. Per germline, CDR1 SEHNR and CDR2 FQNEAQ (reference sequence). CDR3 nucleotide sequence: TGTGCCAGCAGGGGACTAGCGGGAGGGCCATCCGGGGAGCTGTTTTTT. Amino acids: CASRGLAGGPSGELFF.

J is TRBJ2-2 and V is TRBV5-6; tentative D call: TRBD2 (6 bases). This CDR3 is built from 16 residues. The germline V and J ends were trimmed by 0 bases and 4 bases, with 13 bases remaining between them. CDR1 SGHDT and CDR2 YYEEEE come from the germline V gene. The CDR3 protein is CASSLVEGTVTGELFF. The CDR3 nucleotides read TGTGCCAGCAGCTTGGTGGAGGGGACGGTCACCGGGGAGCTGTTTTTT.

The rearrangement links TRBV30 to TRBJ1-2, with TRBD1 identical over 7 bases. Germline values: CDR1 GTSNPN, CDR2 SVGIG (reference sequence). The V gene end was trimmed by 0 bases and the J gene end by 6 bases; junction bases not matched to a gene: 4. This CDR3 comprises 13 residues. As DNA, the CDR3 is TGTGCCTGGAGTGTGACAGGGAAGGATGGCTACACCTTC. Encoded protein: CAWSVTGKDGYTF.

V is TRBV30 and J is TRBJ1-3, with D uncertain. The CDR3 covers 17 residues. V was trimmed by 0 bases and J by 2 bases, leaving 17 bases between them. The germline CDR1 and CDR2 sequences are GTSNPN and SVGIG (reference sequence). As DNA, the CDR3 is TGTGCCTGGAGTGTACCCAAGGCCCGGCGGACTGGAAACACCATATATTTT. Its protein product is CAWSVPKARRTGNTIYF.

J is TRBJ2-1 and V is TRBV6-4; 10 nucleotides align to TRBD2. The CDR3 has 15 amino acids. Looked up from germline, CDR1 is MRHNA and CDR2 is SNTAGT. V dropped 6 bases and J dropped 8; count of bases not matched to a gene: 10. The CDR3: CASSVASGRADEQFF. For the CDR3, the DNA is TGTGCCAGCAGCGTCGCTAGCGGGAGAGCGGATGAGCAGTTCTTC.

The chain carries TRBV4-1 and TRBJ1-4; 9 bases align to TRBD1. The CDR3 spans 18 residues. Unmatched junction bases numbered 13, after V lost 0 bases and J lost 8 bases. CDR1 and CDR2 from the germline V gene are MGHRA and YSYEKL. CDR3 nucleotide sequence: TGCGCCAGCAGCCAAGACGCGACAGGGGGTCTTGGAAGAGAAAAACTGTTTTTT. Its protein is CASSQDATGGLGREKLFF.

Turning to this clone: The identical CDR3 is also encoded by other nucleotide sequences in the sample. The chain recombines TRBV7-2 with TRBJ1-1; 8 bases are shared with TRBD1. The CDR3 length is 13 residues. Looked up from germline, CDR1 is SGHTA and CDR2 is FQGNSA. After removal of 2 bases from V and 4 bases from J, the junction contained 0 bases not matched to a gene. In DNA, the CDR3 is TGTGCCAGCAGCTTAACAGGGGGCACTGAAGCTTTCTTT. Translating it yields CASSLTGGTEAFF.

The CDR3 protein is CAWTGLGPEQYF. The CDR3 nucleotides are TGTGCCTGGACCGGCCTTGGGCCCGAGCAGTACTTC. The chain is built from TRBV30 and TRBJ2-7, with D unclear. Trimming removed 4 bases from V and 6 bases from J, with 13 bases in between. CDR1 is GTSNPN and CDR2 is SVGIG in the germline V gene (reference sequence). The CDR3 sequence is 12 residues long.

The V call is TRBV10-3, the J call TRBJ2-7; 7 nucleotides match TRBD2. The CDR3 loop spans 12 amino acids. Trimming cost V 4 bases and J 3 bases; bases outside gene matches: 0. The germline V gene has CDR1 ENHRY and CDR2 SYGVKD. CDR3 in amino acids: CAISGGGYEQYF. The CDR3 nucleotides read TGTGCCATCAGTGGCGGGGGCTACGAGCAGTACTTC.